This T cell receptor (beta chain) appears in the sequencing data of a study of cytomegalovirus exposure and HLA in healthy donors. Findings and limits, study-wide: Cytomegalovirus association was listed for about 180 TCR beta chains. In the analysis, some V segments, TRBV6-2 and TRBV6-3 included, were excluded as indistinguishable.

This clone has only a few counts. Its antigen is as yet unknown. The PCR used 60 Vbeta and 13 Jbeta primers. Libraries were prepared by immunoSEQ multiplex PCR; TCRdb keeps only in-frame clonotypes and omits some of them. The sample has about 150,000 clones; 80% to 85% are singletons. From germline, CDR1 is MDHEN and CDR2 SYDVKM. The CDR3 consists of 12 residues. Trimming took 5 bases from V and 5 from J, leaving 9 bases between them. Sequencing was carried out using PBMCs. The clonotype comes from a boy aged 2-9 years in good health and CMV-seronegative. V and J are TRBV28 and TRBJ1-2, with no clear D. The CDR3 reads CASSPVNYGYTF. In nucleotides, the CDR3 is TGTGCCAGCAGTCCGGTTAATTATGGCTACACCTTC.